This is a list of T cell receptor beta chains from one sample in a study of blood T cell repertoires in COVID-19. Some clones are missing from TCRdb's copy, which holds only in-frame ones; the method was immunoSEQ multiplex PCR. This sample has approximately 330,000 clones, with about 87% found just once. The material sequenced was peripheral blood. Source of these receptors: a man younger than 45 with COVID-19, enrolled during active disease. Each CDR3 is given with its conserved first and last residue. The D gene is left open where the match is weak. Clone sizes are given selectively: once, few, many, or a class where the clone is expanded.

j_call: TRBJ2-7
clone_size: .
v_call: TRBV2
d_call: TRBD2
cdr3_nt: TGTGCCAGCAGTGGGTCCATGGGGGGGAGGATTTACGAGCAGTACTTC
cdr3_aa: CASSGSMGGRIYEQYF

j_call: TRBJ1-5
clone_size: .
v_call: TRBV3-1/TRBV3-2
d_call: .
cdr3_nt: TGTGCCAGCAGTCACAATCAGGAACAGGGTAACAATCAGCCCCAGCATTTT
cdr3_aa: CASSHNQEQGNNQPQHF

j_call: TRBJ2-7
clone_size: .
v_call: TRBV7-2
d_call: .
cdr3_nt: TGTGCCAGCAGCCCGGGGGTCGGTGAGCAGTACTTC
cdr3_aa: CASSPGVGEQYF

j_call: TRBJ2-1
clone_size: .
v_call: TRBV18
d_call: .
cdr3_nt: TGTGCCAGCTCTGATCGACGGCCGAGCGCCTACAATGAGCAGTTCTTC
cdr3_aa: CASSDRRPSAYNEQFF

j_call: TRBJ2-7
clone_size: .
v_call: TRBV25-1
d_call: .
cdr3_nt: TGTGCCAGCCGCACACCCGGGACTTACTACGAGCAGTACTTC
cdr3_aa: CASRTPGTYYEQYF

j_call: TRBJ2-7
clone_size: .
v_call: TRBV7-3
d_call: TRBD1
cdr3_nt: TGTGCCAGCAGCTTTACAGGGGCTGACTACGAGCAGTACTTC
cdr3_aa: CASSFTGADYEQYF

j_call: TRBJ2-7
clone_size: once
v_call: TRBV5-4
d_call: .
cdr3_nt: TGTGCCAGCAGCTTGGAATTAGCGGAACCGGGGGAGCAGTACTTC
cdr3_aa: CASSLELAEPGEQYF

j_call: TRBJ2-2
clone_size: once
v_call: TRBV5-1
d_call: .
cdr3_nt: TGCGCCAGCAGCTTGGTTTTGAGTAGCAACACCGGGGAGCTGTTTTTT
cdr3_aa: CASSLVLSSNTGELFF

j_call: TRBJ2-7
clone_size: .
v_call: TRBV18
d_call: TRBD1
cdr3_nt: TGTGCCAGCTCACGAACAAGGGACAGCCCTTTCTCGGGCGAGCAGTACTTC
cdr3_aa: CASSRTRDSPFSGEQYF

j_call: TRBJ1-2
clone_size: .
v_call: TRBV28
d_call: .
cdr3_nt: TGTGCCAGCAGTTTCCCGGACGGGCAGGGCTATGGCTACACCTTC
cdr3_aa: CASSFPDGQGYGYTF

j_call: TRBJ1-2
clone_size: .
v_call: TRBV19
d_call: TRBD1
cdr3_nt: TGTGCCAGTCGCGATATAGGGACAGGGGAGGAGGGCTACACCTTC
cdr3_aa: CASRDIGTGEEGYTF

j_call: TRBJ2-1
clone_size: .
v_call: TRBV9
d_call: .
cdr3_nt: TGTGCCAGCAGCCCCTTGACGACTACTAATGAGCAGTTCTTC
cdr3_aa: CASSPLTTTNEQFF

j_call: TRBJ1-2
clone_size: .
v_call: TRBV3-1/TRBV3-2
d_call: .
cdr3_nt: TGTGCCAGCAGCCCGGACGACAGTTATGGCTACACCTTC
cdr3_aa: CASSPDDSYGYTF

j_call: TRBJ1-5
clone_size: many
v_call: TRBV7-9
d_call: .
cdr3_nt: TGTGCCAGCAGCCGGCAAGGACCGAGGGGGGGTCAGCCCCAGCATTTT
cdr3_aa: CASSRQGPRGGQPQHF

j_call: TRBJ1-4
clone_size: .
v_call: TRBV5-4
d_call: TRBD1
cdr3_nt: TGTGCCAGCAGCACTCGACAGGGTCCTAATGAAAAACTGTTTTTT
cdr3_aa: CASSTRQGPNEKLFF

j_call: TRBJ2-7
clone_size: once
v_call: TRBV20-1
d_call: TRBD1
cdr3_nt: TGCAGTGCTAGTCTAACAGGGGGCGCTTACGGCGAGCAGTACTTC
cdr3_aa: CSASLTGGAYGEQYF

j_call: TRBJ2-5
clone_size: .
v_call: TRBV12-3/TRBV12-4
d_call: TRBD1
cdr3_nt: TGTGCCAGCAGGTCAGGGGGTGAAGAGACCCAGTACTTC
cdr3_aa: CASRSGGEETQYF

j_call: TRBJ1-6
clone_size: few
v_call: TRBV4-1
d_call: .
cdr3_nt: TGCGCCAGCAGGACGGGAGAGTTTAATTCACCCCTCCACTTT
cdr3_aa: CASRTGEFNSPLHF

j_call: TRBJ1-2
clone_size: .
v_call: TRBV9
d_call: .
cdr3_nt: TGTGCCAGCAGCGTAGACAGCTCCTATGGCTACACCTTC
cdr3_aa: CASSVDSSYGYTF

j_call: TRBJ1-5
clone_size: .
v_call: TRBV12-5
d_call: TRBD1
cdr3_nt: TGTGCTAGTGGTTTGGTACAGGGGGCCACCCTTCAGCATTTT
cdr3_aa: CASGLVQGATLQHF

j_call: TRBJ1-1
clone_size: .
v_call: TRBV4-3
d_call: TRBD1
cdr3_nt: TGCGCCAGCAGCCAAGAGAGGGACAGGGGGCGAGCTTTCTTT
cdr3_aa: CASSQERDRGRAFF

j_call: TRBJ1-1
clone_size: .
v_call: TRBV18
d_call: .
cdr3_nt: TGTGCCAGCTCACCCTACAGGGCCCCGAACACTGAAGCTTTCTTT
cdr3_aa: CASSPYRAPNTEAFF

j_call: TRBJ1-2
clone_size: .
v_call: TRBV30
d_call: TRBD1
cdr3_nt: TGTGCCTGGAGTGGTGACAGGGGGCCTGGCTACACCTTC
cdr3_aa: CAWSGDRGPGYTF

j_call: TRBJ2-7
clone_size: .
v_call: TRBV5-1
d_call: .
cdr3_nt: TGCGCCAGCAGCTTGCAAGGGGGATCCTACGAGCAGTACTTC
cdr3_aa: CASSLQGGSYEQYF

j_call: TRBJ2-1
clone_size: .
v_call: TRBV9
d_call: TRBD2
cdr3_nt: TGTGCCAGCAGCGTAGAGGGACTAGCGGTAGTTGTCAGATACAATGAGCAGTTCTTC
cdr3_aa: CASSVEGLAVVVRYNEQFF

j_call: TRBJ2-1
clone_size: once
v_call: TRBV24-1
d_call: .
cdr3_nt: TGTGCCACCAGTGACCCCCCATCCACTACCTCTGTCAATGAGCAGTTCTTC
cdr3_aa: CATSDPPSTTSVNEQFF

j_call: TRBJ1-2
clone_size: .
v_call: TRBV6-5
d_call: TRBD1
cdr3_nt: TGTGCCAGCAGTTACACGTACAGGGGAAACTATGGCTACACCTTC
cdr3_aa: CASSYTYRGNYGYTF

j_call: TRBJ1-1
clone_size: .
v_call: TRBV18
d_call: .
cdr3_nt: TGTGCCAGCTCACCACCGCTCCAGGGGATGAACACTGAAGCTTTCTTT
cdr3_aa: CASSPPLQGMNTEAFF

j_call: TRBJ2-1
clone_size: .
v_call: TRBV5-1
d_call: TRBD1
cdr3_nt: TGCGCCAGCAGCTTAGGACAGGGGACCGATGAGCAGTTCTTC
cdr3_aa: CASSLGQGTDEQFF

j_call: TRBJ2-1
clone_size: .
v_call: TRBV7-2
d_call: .
cdr3_nt: TGTGCCAGCAGCTTCGGCGGGGCGGTCAATGAGCAGTTCTTC
cdr3_aa: CASSFGGAVNEQFF

j_call: TRBJ2-7
clone_size: .
v_call: TRBV2
d_call: TRBD1
cdr3_nt: TGTGCCAGCAGAACGGGACAGGGGGGCCTCTACGAGCAGTACTTC
cdr3_aa: CASRTGQGGLYEQYF

j_call: TRBJ2-1
clone_size: once
v_call: TRBV11-3
d_call: .
cdr3_nt: TGTGCCAGCAGCTTAATATCGGGAGTCTCCTACAATGAGCAGTTCTTC
cdr3_aa: CASSLISGVSYNEQFF

j_call: TRBJ2-7
clone_size: .
v_call: TRBV11-3
d_call: TRBD1
cdr3_nt: TGTGCCAGCAGCTTAGGGGGATTCCGGGACAGGGGATCTTACGAGCAGTACTTC
cdr3_aa: CASSLGGFRDRGSYEQYF

j_call: TRBJ1-3
clone_size: few
v_call: TRBV7-9
d_call: .
cdr3_nt: TGTGCCAGCAGCTTCGGGGTGGACACCATATATTTT
cdr3_aa: CASSFGVDTIYF

j_call: TRBJ2-7
clone_size: few
v_call: TRBV20-1
d_call: .
cdr3_nt: TGCAGTGCCCCAGGAGGGCACGAGCAGTACTTC
cdr3_aa: CSAPGGHEQYF

j_call: TRBJ2-7
clone_size: once
v_call: TRBV30
d_call: TRBD2
cdr3_nt: TGTGCCTGGAGTGCGGGACTAGCATTCTCCTACGAGCAGTACTTC
cdr3_aa: CAWSAGLAFSYEQYF

j_call: TRBJ2-3
clone_size: .
v_call: TRBV11-2
d_call: TRBD1
cdr3_nt: TGTGCCAGCAGCTCCCCCCGGACAGGGATCGATACGCAGTATTTT
cdr3_aa: CASSSPRTGIDTQYF

j_call: TRBJ2-7
clone_size: once
v_call: TRBV3-1/TRBV3-2
d_call: TRBD1
cdr3_nt: TGTGCCAGCAGCCAAGAGGAGAGGGGGCCTTACTACGAGCAGTACTTC
cdr3_aa: CASSQEERGPYYEQYF

j_call: TRBJ2-5
clone_size: .
v_call: TRBV4-1
d_call: TRBD2
cdr3_nt: TGCGCCAGCAGCGCGAGCGGGAGTGAGACCCAGTACTTC
cdr3_aa: CASSASGSETQYF

j_call: TRBJ2-2
clone_size: few
v_call: TRBV11-2
d_call: .
cdr3_nt: TGTGCCAGCAGCCGAAGCGGGTGGGATGCCGGGGAGCTGTTTTTT
cdr3_aa: CASSRSGWDAGELFF

j_call: TRBJ1-1
clone_size: .
v_call: TRBV6-5
d_call: .
cdr3_nt: TGTGCCAGCAGTTACTCGGGGGGGCGGAACACTGAAGCTTTCTTT
cdr3_aa: CASSYSGGRNTEAFF

j_call: TRBJ2-1
clone_size: .
v_call: TRBV3-1/TRBV3-2
d_call: TRBD2
cdr3_nt: TGTGCCAGCAGCCAGACTCTAGCGGGAGAGGGCAATGAGCAGTTCTTC
cdr3_aa: CASSQTLAGEGNEQFF